This entry describes one TCR beta chain. The antigen remains undetermined. The data belong to a study of a mutant IDH1 vaccine in newly diagnosed glioma. Time point in this sample: week 23, last vaccination. Vaccinated patients received 300 ug of mutant IDH1 20-mer peptide per dose, with topical imiquimod. Sequenced by immunoSEQ multiplex PCR; TCRdb stores in-frame clones only, minus some. Seen here are 52,000 or so clones, about four fifths observed once, and the top ten hold under 8%. The CDR3 is made up of 17 amino acids. The germline V gene has CDR1 LNHDA and CDR2 SQIVND (reference sequence). The V end lost 5 bases, the J end lost 5 bases, and 25 bases lay between the germline ends.

The TCR sequence derives from a man between 40 and 49 years old with glioma. The material sequenced was PBMCs, taken from a glioma patient whose treatment included an IDH1 peptide vaccine. The chain carries TRBV19 and TRBJ2-7; no reliable D call. DNA for the CDR3: TGTGCCAGTAGTCTTAGCCCCCCGGACCGATTGCCTAACGAGCAGTACTTC. This encodes CASSLSPPDRLPNEQYF.